The TCR beta chain described here comes from a study of beta chain features in type 1 diabetes. This clone was counted only a few times. Expressed TCRB transcripts were sequenced because the entire RNA isolate underwent reverse transcription. The data were produced by immunoSEQ multiplex PCR, yet TCRdb's version contains in-frame clones alone and is incomplete. The sample shows 900,000 or so clones, roughly 15% of them seen only once. The sequence came from a woman younger than 35 in good health. The sample was naive CD4+ T cells from blood.

The CDR3 here is CASSRDSNYGYTF. The CDR3 nucleotides are TGTGCCAGCAGTCGGGACAGTAACTATGGCTACACCTTC. The rearrangement uses TRBV4-2 and TRBJ1-2; 7 nucleotides align to TRBD1. There are 13 residues in the CDR3. Germline V lookup: CDR1 LGHNA, CDR2 YNFKEQ. J lost 1 base, V lost 6 bases, and 2 bases had no gene match.